This is a list of T cell receptor beta chains from one sample in a study of post-analysis software for immune sequencing data. TCRdb re-called the PCR reads through MiXCR, storing one row per CDR3 protein. Of some 690,000 distinct CDR3 sequences listed, 25% to 30% are singletons. Sample: blood. The receptors shown here come from a girl aged 10-17 years with multiple sclerosis. Each CDR3 is given with its conserved first and last residue. Each record gives: J gene, clone size, V gene, D gene, CDR3 protein, CDR3 DNA. The D gene is left open where the match is weak. Clone size is shown for a subset of rows, as once, few, many or a class of expanded clone.

TRBJ2-7	.	TRBV20-1	TRBD2	CSADSGAPYEQYF	TGCAGTGCTGACAGCGGGGCCCCCTACGAGCAGTACTTC
TRBJ2-1	.	TRBV7-2	TRBD2	CASSSTSGGTQETQFF	TGTGCCAGCAGCTCTACTAGCGGGGGGACTCAAGAGACCCAGTTCTTC
TRBJ2-1	few	TRBV4-1	TRBD2	CASSQAGGGAYEQFF	TGCGCCAGCAGCCAAGCGGGCGGGGGGGCTTATGAGCAGTTCTTC
TRBJ1-2	once	TRBV19	.	CASSHAGSNGYTF	TGTGCCAGTAGCCACGCCGGGTCTAATGGCTACACCTTC
TRBJ1-1	.	TRBV29-1	.	CSVELRGTEAFF	TGCAGCGTTGAGTTGAGGGGGACTGAAGCTTTCTTT
TRBJ2-1	.	TRBV20-1	TRBD2	CSPKVPGGSFDNEQFF	TGCAGTCCAAAGGTACCGGGCGGGAGCTTTGACAATGAGCAGTTCTTC
TRBJ1-1	few	TRBV6-1	.	CASSELRQGRAFF	TGTGCCAGCAGTGAATTGAGGCAGGGAAGAGCTTTCTTT
TRBJ1-2	few	TRBV3-1	.	CASSQVRGGYTF	TGTGCCAGCAGCCAAGTTCGTGGCGGCTACACCTTC
TRBJ2-6	.	TRBV4-1	.	CASSQVLNSGANVLTF	TGCGCCAGCAGCCAAGTCCTGAACTCTGGGGCCAACGTCCTGACTTTC
TRBJ2-2	.	TRBV28	.	CATHRLNTVELFF	TGTGCCACCCATAGGCTGAACACCGTGGAGCTGTTTTTT
TRBJ1-5	.	TRBV12-3/TRBV12-4	.	CVSSQQGGNQPQHF	TGTGTCAGCAGTCAACAGGGAGGCAATCAGCCCCAGCATTTT
TRBJ1-4	.	TRBV15	.	CATSSENEKLFF	TGTGCCACCAGCAGCGAAAATGAAAAACTGTTTTTT
TRBJ2-5	.	TRBV18	TRBD2	CASSRMVGAGGRETQYF	TGTGCCAGCTCACGGATGGTCGGAGCGGGGGGGAGAGAGACCCAGTACTTC
TRBJ2-7	.	TRBV20-1	.	CSAHEGTYEQYF	TGCAGTGCCCATGAGGGTACTTACGAGCAGTACTTC
TRBJ2-5	few	TRBV28	TRBD2	CASLPGGAQETQYF	TGTGCCAGCCTACCCGGGGGGGCCCAAGAGACCCAGTACTTC
TRBJ2-3	many	TRBV20-1	TRBD2	CSAATSRTDTQYF	TGCAGTGCTGCGACTAGCCGCACAGATACGCAGTATTTT
TRBJ2-7	few	TRBV20-1	TRBD1	CSVPLPTGPYEQYF	TGCAGTGTTCCACTGCCGACAGGGCCCTACGAGCAGTACTTC
TRBJ2-7	many	TRBV6-5	.	CASSPAGRDYEQYF	TGTGCCAGCAGCCCCGCGGGGCGCGACTACGAGCAGTACTTC
TRBJ2-5	.	TRBV29-1	.	CSVQQGLETQYF	TGCAGCGTTCAACAGGGTTTGGAGACCCAGTACTTC
TRBJ2-1	.	TRBV5-5	TRBD2	CASSPGPAGGPFSYNEQFF	TGTGCCAGCAGCCCGGGCCCAGCGGGAGGCCCTTTCTCCTACAATGAGCAGTTCTTC
TRBJ2-5	few	TRBV18	TRBD2	CASSPNGLAGAETQYF	TGTGCCAGCTCACCTAACGGACTAGCGGGAGCAGAGACCCAGTACTTC
TRBJ2-5	.	TRBV7-2	.	CASTEAETQYF	TGTGCCAGCACCGAGGCAGAGACCCAGTACTTC
TRBJ2-2	.	TRBV7-9	TRBD1	CASSVGQYTGELFF	TGTGCCAGCAGCGTGGGACAGTACACCGGGGAGCTGTTTTTT
TRBJ2-3	.	TRBV5-6	TRBD1	CASSPRAGGSDTQYF	TGTGCCAGCAGCCCACGGGCAGGGGGCTCAGATACGCAGTATTTT
TRBJ2-7	.	TRBV12-3/TRBV12-4	.	CASSLGPRALEQYF	TGTGCCAGCAGTTTGGGACCAAGGGCTTTGGAGCAGTACTTC
TRBJ2-1	few	TRBV6-2/TRBV6-3	.	CASSYSPQSYNEQFF	TGTGCCAGCAGTTACTCGCCGCAGTCCTACAATGAGCAGTTCTTC
TRBJ2-3	.	TRBV6-5	TRBD1	CASSYGQASTDTQYF	TGTGCCAGCAGTTATGGACAGGCTAGCACAGATACGCAGTATTTT
TRBJ2-1	few	TRBV20-1	TRBD2	CSARDSSPTTSRSYNEQFF	TGCAGTGCTAGAGATTCTTCCCCCACGACTAGCAGATCCTACAATGAGCAGTTCTTC
TRBJ1-3	.	TRBV5-5	.	CASSDILQGYSGNTIYF	TGTGCCAGCAGCGATATATTACAGGGATACTCTGGAAACACCATATATTTT
TRBJ2-7	.	TRBV5-1	.	CASSLEDPSYEQYF	TGCGCCAGCAGCTTGGAGGACCCCTCCTACGAGCAGTACTTC
TRBJ2-5	.	TRBV10-3	.	CAIKNLPQETQYF	TGTGCCATCAAAAACCTACCCCAAGAGACCCAGTACTTC
TRBJ2-1	.	TRBV6-2/TRBV6-3	.	CASSSLASFYNEQFF	TGTGCCAGCAGTAGCCTAGCCTCTTTCTACAATGAGCAGTTCTTC
TRBJ2-7	.	TRBV6-1	.	CASSSGAVGRYEQYF	TGTGCCAGCAGCTCCGGGGCCGTGGGCCGCTACGAGCAGTACTTC